The rows below give T cell receptor beta chains drawn from one sample of a study of neurological immune-mediated disorders. TCRdb used MiXCR to reprocess the 5' RACE reads, holding one entry per CDR3 protein. Here the sample spans roughly 80,000 distinct CDR3 sequences, roughly 9.9% being singletons. The sample taken for sequencing was PBMCs. The receptor set was obtained from a man aged 50 or older in good health. Each CDR3 is given with its conserved first and last residue. The order of the fields is D gene, CDR3 length, V gene, J gene, clone size, CDR3 protein, CDR3 DNA. D genes are given only for firm matches. Clone size is given for some rows only: seen once, a few or many times, or a class if the clone is expanded.

TRBD1,15,TRBV14,TRBJ2-7,many,CASSADRGISYEQYF,TGTGCCAGCAGCGCGGACAGGGGGATCTCCTACGAGCAGTACTTC
.,13,TRBV20-1,TRBJ1-2,many,CSALQGVGYGYTF,TGCAGTGCCTTACAGGGAGTCGGCTATGGCTACACCTTC
.,13,TRBV9,TRBJ1-1,many,CASSVSVDTEAFF,TGTGCCAGCAGCGTGTCGGTCGACACTGAAGCTTTCTTT
TRBD2,15,TRBV9,TRBJ2-1,many,CASTTGLAAYNEQFF,TGTGCCAGTACGACGGGACTAGCGGCCTACAATGAGCAGTTCTTC
.,14,TRBV20-1,TRBJ2-1,.,CSARDQEGSHEQFF,TGCAGTGCTAGAGATCAGGAGGGCTCACATGAGCAGTTCTTC
.,14,TRBV27,TRBJ2-7,many,CASSPTTSSYEQYF,TGTGCCAGCAGTCCCACTACCAGCTCCTACGAGCAGTACTTC
.,16,TRBV28,TRBJ1-6,many,CASSPQGSSYNSPLHF,TGTGCCAGCAGTCCTCAGGGAAGCTCCTATAATTCACCCCTCCACTTT
.,12,TRBV6-2/TRBV6-3,TRBJ2-1,many,CASSTTLNEQFF,TGTGCCAGCAGTACAACTCTCAATGAGCAGTTCTTC
TRBD1,16,TRBV9,TRBJ2-5,many,CASSVAGQGAGETQYF,TGTGCCAGCAGCGTGGCGGGACAGGGGGCCGGGGAGACCCAGTACTTC
.,15,TRBV5-6,TRBJ1-5,many,CASSLRGVGNQPQHF,TGTGCCAGCAGCTTGAGGGGGGTGGGCAATCAGCCCCAGCATTTT
.,16,TRBV7-8,TRBJ2-3,many,CASSGGWRGRPDTQYF,TGTGCCAGCAGCGGGGGGTGGAGGGGGCGTCCAGATACGCAGTATTTT
TRBD2,15,TRBV5-1,TRBJ2-1,many,CASSLSGSSYNEQFF,TGCGCCAGCAGTCTCAGCGGGAGCTCCTACAATGAGCAGTTCTTC
.,13,TRBV27,TRBJ2-7,many,CASSREGFYEQYF,TGTGCCAGCAGTAGAGAGGGGTTCTACGAGCAGTACTTC
.,13,TRBV20-1,TRBJ1-6,many,CSAPGRVNSPLHF,TGCAGTGCTCCCGGTCGGGTGAATTCACCCCTCCACTTT
TRBD1,13,TRBV6-5,TRBJ2-7,many,CASGTGASYEQYF,TGTGCCAGCGGAACAGGGGCCTCCTACGAGCAGTACTTC
TRBD1,17,TRBV14,TRBJ1-2,many,CASSIGTGGVRGYGYTF,TGTGCCAGCAGCATCGGGACAGGGGGCGTCAGGGGCTATGGCTACACCTTC
.,13,TRBV5-1,TRBJ2-5,many,CASSPRVGETQYF,TGCGCCAGCAGCCCTCGGGTTGGCGAGACCCAGTACTTC
.,13,TRBV6-2/TRBV6-3,TRBJ2-7,many,CASTPGSSYEQYF,TGTGCCAGCACTCCCGGGAGTTCCTACGAGCAGTACTTC
.,17,TRBV29-1,TRBJ2-1,few,CSVEGGGRKSSYNEQFF,TGCAGCGTTGAGGGGGGGGGGCGGAAAAGCTCCTACAATGAGCAGTTCTTC
.,14,TRBV7-2,TRBJ2-7,many,CASSLERFSYEQYF,TGTGCCAGCAGCTTAGAACGGTTCTCCTACGAGCAGTACTTC
.,15,TRBV6-5,TRBJ1-3,many,CASSYDAASGNTIYF,TGTGCCAGCAGTTACGACGCAGCCTCTGGAAACACCATATATTTT
TRBD1,15,TRBV7-9,TRBJ2-5,many,CASSSGQSIQETQYF,TGTGCCAGCAGCTCGGGACAGTCCATCCAAGAGACCCAGTACTTC
.,16,TRBV7-2,TRBJ2-6,many,CASSVPGGYGANVLTF,TGTGCCAGCAGCGTCCCCGGAGGGTATGGGGCCAACGTCCTGACTTTC
.,13,TRBV20-1,TRBJ2-7,.,CGLQGPSSYEQYF,TGCGGACTACAGGGGCCGAGCTCCTACGAGCAGTACTTC
.,17,TRBV5-1,TRBJ2-6,many,CASSPREGASGANVLTF,TGCGCCAGCAGCCCCCGGGAGGGGGCCTCTGGGGCCAACGTCCTGACTTTC
.,12,TRBV6-6,TRBJ2-5,many,CASSYTGETQYF,TGTGCCAGCAGTTACACCGGTGAGACCCAGTACTTC
TRBD2,14,TRBV20-1,TRBJ2-3,many,CSATSGGGTDTQYF,TGCAGTGCTACGAGCGGGGGAGGCACAGATACGCAGTATTTT
.,15,TRBV5-1,TRBJ2-2,many,CASSLELGNTGELFF,TGCGCCAGCAGCTTGGAACTGGGGAACACCGGGGAGCTGTTTTTT
TRBD2,15,TRBV7-2,TRBJ2-5,many,CASSLGAGGRETQYF,TGTGCCAGCAGCTTAGGCGCGGGAGGGCGTGAGACCCAGTACTTC
TRBD2,15,TRBV5-1,TRBJ2-5,many,CASSFTGLYQETQYF,TGCGCCAGCAGCTTCACGGGACTATATCAAGAGACCCAGTACTTC
TRBD2,14,TRBV9,TRBJ2-1,many,CASSSGLERGEQFF,TGTGCCAGCAGCTCTGGACTAGAAAGAGGTGAGCAGTTCTTC
.,14,TRBV5-1,TRBJ2-1,many,CASSMGTGVGEQFF,TGCGCCAGCAGCATGGGGACTGGCGTCGGTGAGCAGTTCTTC
TRBD2,16,TRBV7-2,TRBJ2-7,many,CASSRSPGGRANEQYF,TGTGCCAGCAGCCGATCTCCTGGCGGGAGGGCGAACGAGCAGTACTTC
.,15,TRBV20-1,TRBJ2-1,many,CSANKGQSVYNEQFF,TGCAGTGCAAACAAAGGACAGAGCGTCTACAATGAGCAGTTCTTC
TRBD1,13,TRBV5-1,TRBJ2-7,many,CASSTGQSYEQYF,TGCGCCAGCAGCACGGGACAGTCCTACGAGCAGTACTTC
.,15,TRBV7-2,TRBJ1-4,many,CASSLKTATNEKLFF,TGTGCCAGCAGCTTAAAAACAGCAACTAATGAAAAACTGTTTTTT
.,16,TRBV12-3/TRBV12-4,TRBJ1-3,many,CASSPARTASGNTIYF,TGTGCCAGCAGTCCAGCCAGGACAGCCTCTGGAAACACCATATATTTT
TRBD1,15,TRBV5-1,TRBJ1-1,many,CASSPRTGGNTEAFF,TGCGCCAGCAGCCCGAGGACAGGCGGGAACACTGAAGCTTTCTTT
TRBD2,17,TRBV6-2/TRBV6-3,TRBJ2-2,many,CASSYSRTSLDTGELFF,TGTGCCAGCAGTTACTCCAGGACTAGCTTGGACACCGGGGAGCTGTTTTTT
.,20,TRBV7-8,TRBJ2-6,.,CASSFIWGRQARSGANVLTF,TGTGCCAGCAGCTTCATTTGGGGCCGACAGGCCCGCTCTGGGGCCAACGTCCTGACTTTC
TRBD2,19,TRBV24-1,TRBJ2-1,many,CATSEVGRASGSSYNEQFF,TGTGCCACCAGTGAGGTCGGACGAGCTAGCGGGAGCTCCTACAATGAGCAGTTCTTC
TRBD1,14,TRBV29-1,TRBJ1-2,many,CSVTERGQNYGYTF,TGCAGCGTTACGGAAAGGGGACAGAACTATGGCTACACCTTC